This T cell receptor (beta chain) appears in the sequencing data of a study of T cells expressing NK-cell markers. Study context: Sorted CD3+CD56+NKG2C+, CD3+CD56+NKG2C- and CD3+CD56-NKG2C+ T cells provided the TCR beta repertoires.

The CDR3 runs to 15 residues. The V gene's germline CDR1 is SSHAT and CDR2 FNYEAQ (reference sequence). It was by 5'RACE template switching with UMIs that TCR beta cDNA was made. TCRdb reprocessed the 5' RACE reads; each CDR3 protein has one entry and no DNA is given. The sample includes 550,000 to 600,000 distinct CDR3 sequences. The chain carries TRBV7-7 and TRBJ2-3; TCRdb calls TRBD1, which cannot be checked without DNA. The clonotype was recovered from a young man in good health. Source material: blood T cells: a sorted CD56 or NKG2C T cell subset, CD4+ or CD8+ T cells, or bulk PBMC T cells (not recorded which). The CDR3 loop reads CASSKGQFHTDTQYF. Filled out from reference TRBV7-7 and TRBJ2-3, the complete variable domain reads GAGVSQSPRYKVTKRGQDVTLRCDPISSHATLYWYQQALGQGPEFLTYFNYEAQPDKSGLPSDRFSAERPEGSISTLTIQRTEQRDSAMYRCASSKGQFHTDTQYFGPGTRLTVL.